This record concerns one TCR beta chain sequence. What it binds is unknown. This specimen belongs to a study of cytomegalovirus exposure and HLA in healthy donors. Study observations and caveats: It was found in a later analysis that first-cohort TCR clusters tended to co-occur in the 130 or so validation repertoires. Using the classifier, cytomegalovirus status was reportedly diagnosed with high specificity and sensitivity. In vitro confirmation showed three CMV-associated chains to be CMV antigen specific.

Assay used: immunoSEQ multiplex PCR; TCRdb lists only in-frame clones, some missing. The table includes under 200,000 clones, about 90% detected once. Germline lookup yields CDR1 SGHNT and CDR2 YYREEE (reference sequence). Losses at the gene ends were 4 bases for V and 5 bases for J; bases not matched to a gene: 1. This CDR3 has 14 amino acids. The receptor comes from a woman under 30 in good health and CMV-seropositive. The sample was PBMCs. The J gene is TRBJ2-2, the V gene TRBV5-4, with 11 positions matching TRBD2. The CDR3: CASSPSGRTGELFF. The CDR3 bases are TGTGCCAGCAGCCCTAGCGGGAGGACCGGGGAGCTGTTTTTT.